At least ten counts were recorded for the clone carrying this T cell receptor (beta chain). These data come from a study of neurological immune-mediated disorders. Every sequencing run produced over 170 million TCR-beta sequences, and the sequences from any one run covered 15-18 subjects. TCRdb re-derived calls from the 5' RACE reads in MiXCR, one entry per CDR3 protein. The sample yields 20,000 to 30,000 distinct CDR3 sequences, over 5% seen once. Germline lookup yields CDR1 SGHTA and CDR2 FQGNSA. Deletions cut 2 bases from V and 5 bases from J, with 7 bases between. The CDR3 is 13 residues long. J is TRBJ1-3 and V is TRBV7-2; no clear D gene. What was sequenced was PBMCs. The receptor's source is a woman aged 40 to 55 in good health. As DNA, the CDR3 is TGTGCCAGCAGCTTACCACGCCGAAACACCATATATTTT. Translated: CASSLPRRNTIYF. Based on the CDR3 plus reference TRBV7-2 and TRBJ1-3, the full variable domain is GAGVSQSPSNKVTEKGKDVELRCDPISGHTALYWYRQSLGQGLEFLIYFQGNSAPDKSGLPSDRFSAERTGGSVSTLTIQRTQQEDSAVYLCASSLPRRNTIYFGEGSWLTVV.